These 6 T cell receptor beta chains were all obtained from the same sample, sequenced in a study of blood T cells in healthy people across ages. The second PCR ran about 6 to 12 cycles with a sample-barcoded 5' primer and J-beta primers. TCRdb re-called the 5' RACE reads through MiXCR, storing one row per CDR3 protein. The sample contains 1.5 million to 2 million distinct CDR3 sequences, roughly two fifths of which appear only once. Input material: blood. Receptors were obtained from a human donor in good health.

The chain carries TRBV25-1 and TRBJ1-1; D not certain. The CDR3 covers 15 residues. The germline V and J ends were trimmed by 6 bases and 3 bases, with 17 bases remaining between them. Per germline, CDR1 MGHDK and CDR2 SYGVNS. The CDR3: CASRPWGKEDTEAFF. In DNA form, the CDR3 reads TGTGCCAGCAGGCCGTGGGGTAAGGAGGACACTGAAGCTTTCTTT. Full variable domain (outside the CDR3, taken from reference TRBV25-1 and TRBJ1-1): EADIYQTPRYLVIGTGKKITLECSQTMGHDKMYWYQQDPGMELHLIHYSYGVNSTEKGDLSSESTVSRIRTEHFPLTLESARPSHTSQYLCASRPWGKEDTEAFFGQGTRLTVV.

The rearrangement links TRBV4-3 to TRBJ1-1; 9 nucleotides line up with TRBD1. The V segment lost 3 bases and the J segment 9 bases; nucleotides outside the gene matches: 8. Germline values: CDR1 LGHNA, CDR2 YSLEER. The CDR3 consists of 14 residues. The CDR3 reads CASSQGITGGKAFF. DNA of the CDR3: TGCGCCAGCAGCCAGGGTATCACAGGGGGCAAAGCTTTCTTT.

The rearrangement joins TRBV12-3 or TRBV12-4 to TRBJ2-2; possibly TRBD2 for D (7 bases). The CDR3 is 16 residues long. Trimming removed 6 bases at V and 5 bases at J, with 19 bases between. The CDR3 loop is CASRHATGGSTGELFF. The CDR3 coding sequence is TGTGCCAGCAGACACGCAACGGGGGGCTCAACCGGGGAGCTGTTTTTT.

V and J are TRBV20-1 and TRBJ2-4; 8 bases agree with TRBD2. Trimming took 7 bases from V and 0 from J; bases not matched to a gene: 8. The CDR3 runs to 15 residues. Per the germline V gene, CDR1 is DFQATT and CDR2 is SNEGSKA (reference sequence). The CDR3 here is CSGTGGVLAKNIQYF. For the CDR3, the DNA is TGCAGTGGAACCGGGGGGGTCCTAGCCAAAAACATTCAGTACTTC.

The V and J genes are TRBV6-6 and TRBJ2-5; 7 nucleotides agree with TRBD1. The V gene's germline CDR1 is MNHNY and CDR2 SVGAGI (reference sequence). There are 15 residues in the CDR3. Trimming took 2 bases from V and 3 from J; bases not matched to a gene: 6. The CDR3 loop reads CASSYIHRGKETQYF. CDR3 in DNA: TGTGCCAGCAGTTACATTCACAGGGGTAAAGAGACCCAGTACTTC.

This chain links TRBV29-1 with TRBJ2-5, with 7 positions matching TRBD2. After removal of 3 bases from V and 2 bases from J, the junction contained 3 bases not matched to a gene. This CDR3 contains 13 residues. Germline values: CDR1 SQVTM, CDR2 ANQGSEA. CDR3 coding DNA: TGCAGCGTTGATTTTAGCGGGCAAGAGACCCAGTACTTC. It translates to CSVDFSGQETQYF.